Listed below are T cell receptor beta chains from one sample, sequenced in a study of early T cells in non-severe SARS-CoV-2 infection. TCRdb analysed the 5' RACE reads with MiXCR anew, one entry per CDR3 protein. The sample lists around 37,000 distinct CDR3 sequences; 8% to 9.5% were seen once. The specimen sequenced was whole blood. The receptors derive from an adult who was a healthcare worker with PCR-confirmed SARS-CoV-2 infection or an uninfected control (not recorded which). CDR3s include the opening cysteine and the closing phenylalanine or tryptophan. Each record gives: D gene, clone size, V gene, CDR3 length, J gene, CDR3 protein, CDR3 DNA. The D gene is left open where the match is weak. Clone size, where shown, is once, few, many, or a class for clones that have expanded.

D: -; size: -; V: TRBV7-8; length: 14; J: TRBJ2-5; CDR3: CASSFGESRETQYF; DNA: TGTGCCAGCAGCTTTGGCGAAAGCAGGGAGACCCAGTACTTC
D: -; size: -; V: TRBV10-3; length: 12; J: TRBJ1-1; CDR3: CAISDRDTEAFF; DNA: TGTGCCATCAGTGACAGGGACACTGAAGCTTTCTTT
D: -; size: few; V: TRBV3-1; length: 13; J: TRBJ2-7; CDR3: CASSPENIYEQYF; DNA: TGTGCCAGCAGCCCCGAGAACATCTACGAGCAGTACTTC
D: -; size: many; V: TRBV18; length: 13; J: TRBJ2-5; CDR3: CASSPGRQETQYF; DNA: TGTGCCAGCTCACCGGGACGTCAAGAGACCCAGTACTTC
D: TRBD2; size: many; V: TRBV20-1; length: 18; J: TRBJ2-5; CDR3: CSVSTSYIRGGRRETQYF; DNA: TGCAGCGTTTCCACTTCGTACATCCGGGGGGGCCGGAGAGAGACCCAGTACTTC
D: -; size: few; V: TRBV6-2/TRBV6-3; length: 13; J: TRBJ2-7; CDR3: CASSYSTDYEQYF; DNA: TGTGCCAGCAGTTACTCAACCGACTACGAGCAGTACTTC
D: -; size: -; V: TRBV5-1; length: 15; J: TRBJ2-1; CDR3: CASSLSPSRLNEQFF; DNA: TGCGCCAGCAGCTTGAGCCCAAGCCGCCTCAATGAGCAGTTCTTC
D: -; size: few; V: TRBV7-2; length: 15; J: TRBJ2-5; CDR3: CASSSPRAIEETQYF; DNA: TGTGCCAGCAGTAGCCCGAGAGCGATTGAAGAGACCCAGTACTTC
D: -; size: many; V: TRBV30; length: 16; J: TRBJ2-2; CDR3: CAWSVTHTGNTGELFF; DNA: TGTGCCTGGAGTGTTACTCACACGGGGAACACCGGGGAGCTGTTTTTT
D: -; size: many; V: TRBV29-1; length: 14; J: TRBJ2-3; CDR3: CSVAGSSEEDTQYF; DNA: TGCAGCGTGGCGGGGTCCTCGGAAGAGGATACGCAGTATTTT
D: TRBD1; size: few; V: TRBV7-2; length: 14; J: TRBJ1-3; CDR3: CASSLAGGGNTIYF; DNA: TGTGCCAGCAGCTTAGCAGGGGGCGGAAACACCATATATTTT
D: -; size: many; V: TRBV20-1; length: 12; J: TRBJ2-1; CDR3: CSADFRGDEQFF; DNA: TGCAGTGCTGACTTCCGAGGGGATGAGCAGTTCTTC
D: -; size: many; V: TRBV12-3/TRBV12-4; length: 14; J: TRBJ1-2; CDR3: CASSPDPASYGYTF; DNA: TGTGCCAGCAGCCCAGATCCCGCGAGCTATGGCTACACCTTC
D: -; size: many; V: TRBV6-2/TRBV6-3; length: 14; J: TRBJ2-7; CDR3: CASSSQGWIYEQYF; DNA: TGTGCCAGCAGTTCACAGGGTTGGATCTACGAGCAGTACTTC
D: TRBD1; size: -; V: TRBV11-1; length: 14; J: TRBJ1-6; CDR3: CASSRQGTNSPLHF; DNA: TGTGCCAGCAGCCGACAGGGGACCAATTCACCCCTCCACTTT
D: -; size: -; V: TRBV6-2/TRBV6-3; length: 16; J: TRBJ2-2; CDR3: CASSYGSDTNTGELFF; DNA: TGTGCCAGCAGTTACGGGTCGGACACTAACACCGGGGAGCTGTTTTTT
D: -; size: many; V: TRBV6-2/TRBV6-3; length: 13; J: TRBJ2-5; CDR3: CASSPRTQETQYF; DNA: TGTGCCAGCAGTCCCCGGACGCAAGAGACCCAGTACTTC
D: -; size: few; V: TRBV6-5; length: 17; J: TRBJ1-6; CDR3: CASSLAYQGNYNSPLHF; DNA: TGTGCCAGCAGTTTGGCCTACCAGGGCAACTATAATTCACCCCTCCACTTT
D: TRBD1; size: many; V: TRBV4-3; length: 16; J: TRBJ1-2; CDR3: CASSPTSEGAESGYTF; DNA: TGCGCCAGCAGCCCTACATCGGAGGGGGCGGAATCTGGCTACACCTTC
D: -; size: few; V: TRBV6-2/TRBV6-3; length: 18; J: TRBJ2-6; CDR3: CASIPSGVLRSGVNVLTF; DNA: TGTGCCAGCATCCCTAGTGGAGTCCTAAGATCTGGGGTCAACGTCCTGACTTTC
D: -; size: medium-sized; V: TRBV27; length: 13; J: TRBJ1-5; CDR3: CASSPFMQSAQHF; DNA: TGTGCCAGCAGTCCATTTATGCAATCAGCCCAGCATTTT
D: -; size: few; V: TRBV4-2; length: 15; J: TRBJ1-5; CDR3: CASSQDGRTDQPQHF; DNA: TGTGCCAGCAGCCAAGACGGTAGGACGGATCAGCCCCAGCATTTT
D: -; size: many; V: TRBV30; length: 13; J: TRBJ2-1; CDR3: CAWSVGRNNEQFF; DNA: TGTGCCTGGAGTGTAGGCAGAAACAATGAGCAGTTCTTC
D: -; size: -; V: TRBV20-1; length: 14; J: TRBJ1-1; CDR3: CSARDRLSGTEAFF; DNA: TGCAGTGCTAGAGATCGTCTTTCGGGCACTGAAGCTTTCTTT
D: TRBD1; size: many; V: TRBV5-4; length: 14; J: TRBJ2-5; CDR3: CASSLGQVQETQYF; DNA: TGTGCCAGCAGCTTAGGACAGGTACAAGAGACCCAGTACTTC
D: -; size: medium-sized; V: TRBV10-3; length: 13; J: TRBJ1-1; CDR3: CAISSFWGTEAFF; DNA: TGTGCCATCAGTTCCTTCTGGGGAACTGAAGCTTTCTTT
D: -; size: many; V: TRBV14; length: 16; J: TRBJ2-3; CDR3: CASSQETEGATDTQYF; DNA: TGTGCCAGCAGCCAAGAAACGGAGGGGGCAACAGATACGCAGTATTTT
D: TRBD1; size: many; V: TRBV20-1; length: 16; J: TRBJ2-3; CDR3: CSARDFRTGDADTQYF; DNA: TGCAGTGCTAGAGATTTCAGGACAGGGGACGCAGATACGCAGTATTTT
D: -; size: few; V: TRBV29-1; length: 13; J: TRBJ2-7; CDR3: CSVGHRGGYEQYF; DNA: TGCAGCGTTGGTCACAGGGGAGGTTACGAGCAGTACTTC
D: TRBD1; size: many; V: TRBV6-1; length: 13; J: TRBJ1-1; CDR3: CASSGGTGTEAFF; DNA: TGTGCCAGCAGTGGAGGGACAGGAACTGAAGCTTTCTTT
D: -; size: many; V: TRBV7-9; length: 16; J: TRBJ2-1; CDR3: CASSYIQPSSYNEQFF; DNA: TGTGCCAGCAGCTACATCCAGCCGAGCTCCTACAATGAGCAGTTCTTC
D: -; size: many; V: TRBV27; length: 12; J: TRBJ1-5; CDR3: CASSSQGSTQHF; DNA: TGTGCCAGCAGTTCACAGGGATCTACCCAGCATTTT
D: -; size: many; V: TRBV7-9; length: 15; J: TRBJ2-2; CDR3: CASSPHLGGAGELFF; DNA: TGTGCCAGCAGCCCGCACCTCGGTGGGGCCGGGGAGCTGTTTTTT
D: -; size: -; V: TRBV25-1; length: 15; J: TRBJ2-2; CDR3: CASSELAARTGELFF; DNA: TGTGCCAGCAGTGAATTAGCGGCCAGGACCGGGGAGCTGTTTTTT
D: TRBD1; size: many; V: TRBV20-1; length: 11; J: TRBJ2-1; CDR3: CSAEATGEQFF; DNA: TGCAGTGCTGAAGCGACAGGGGAGCAGTTCTTC
D: -; size: many; V: TRBV6-5; length: 11; J: TRBJ2-7; CDR3: CASQGIHEQYF; DNA: TGTGCCAGCCAGGGGATACACGAGCAGTACTTC
D: TRBD1; size: -; V: TRBV19; length: 15; J: TRBJ2-7; CDR3: CASSTAGQGLYEQYF; DNA: TGTGCCAGTAGTACCGCGGGACAGGGCCTCTACGAGCAGTACTTC
D: -; size: many; V: TRBV2; length: 16; J: TRBJ2-5; CDR3: CASSEVRVGEKETQYF; DNA: TGTGCCAGCAGTGAAGTCCGGGTCGGAGAGAAAGAGACCCAGTACTTC
D: -; size: -; V: TRBV7-3; length: 15; J: TRBJ1-1; CDR3: CASRLGGAAGTEAFF; DNA: TGTGCCAGCAGACTTGGCGGGGCGGCCGGGACTGAAGCTTTCTTT
D: -; size: many; V: TRBV7-2; length: 14; J: TRBJ2-7; CDR3: CASSQQATYVEQYF; DNA: TGTGCCAGCAGCCAACAGGCGACCTACGTGGAGCAGTACTTC
D: -; size: many; V: TRBV19; length: 12; J: TRBJ2-2; CDR3: CASNLNTGELFF; DNA: TGTGCCAGTAATCTGAACACCGGGGAGCTGTTTTTT
D: -; size: -; V: TRBV4-2; length: 17; J: TRBJ2-2; CDR3: CASSQDIGLQVTGELFF; DNA: TGTGCCAGCAGCCAAGATATAGGCCTACAGGTCACCGGGGAGCTGTTTTTT
D: TRBD1; size: many; V: TRBV6-6; length: 16; J: TRBJ2-5; CDR3: CASSSSGTGGQETQYF; DNA: TGTGCCAGCAGTTCCTCCGGGACAGGGGGTCAAGAGACCCAGTACTTC
D: -; size: many; V: TRBV20-1; length: 10; J: TRBJ2-3; CDR3: CSASLDTQYF; DNA: TGCAGTGCTAGCCTGGATACGCAGTATTTT
D: -; size: many; V: TRBV12-3/TRBV12-4; length: 15; J: TRBJ2-6; CDR3: CASRPRVTGANVLTF; DNA: TGTGCCAGCAGACCCAGGGTAACCGGGGCCAACGTCCTGACTTTC
D: -; size: -; V: TRBV3-1; length: 14; J: TRBJ1-2; CDR3: CASSPGTGGYGYTF; DNA: TGTGCCAGCAGCCCAGGGACCGGCGGGTATGGCTACACCTTC
D: -; size: few; V: TRBV24-1; length: 13; J: TRBJ2-5; CDR3: CATSIGTRETQYF; DNA: TGTGCCACCAGCATAGGGACTCGAGAGACCCAGTACTTC
D: TRBD1; size: many; V: TRBV27; length: 14; J: TRBJ1-2; CDR3: CASSQGTGYRGYTF; DNA: TGTGCCAGCAGTCAGGGGACAGGGTACCGCGGCTACACCTTC
D: TRBD2; size: many; V: TRBV13; length: 19; J: TRBJ2-2; CDR3: CASSPGLAGGPRNTGELFF; DNA: TGTGCCAGCAGCCCCGGGCTAGCGGGGGGGCCGAGGAACACCGGGGAGCTGTTTTTT
D: TRBD2; size: many; V: TRBV7-3; length: 15; J: TRBJ2-3; CDR3: CASSLKRGGADTQYF; DNA: TGTGCCAGCAGCTTAAAACGCGGGGGAGCGGATACGCAGTATTTT
D: TRBD1; size: many; V: TRBV4-1; length: 17; J: TRBJ2-3; CDR3: CASSQGQGLGGTDTQYF; DNA: TGCGCCAGCAGCCAAGGACAGGGTCTCGGCGGCACAGATACGCAGTATTTT
D: TRBD1; size: many; V: TRBV2; length: 15; J: TRBJ2-7; CDR3: CASSERDRGPYEQYF; DNA: TGTGCCAGCAGTGAAAGGGACAGGGGACCCTACGAGCAGTACTTC
D: -; size: many; V: TRBV15; length: 14; J: TRBJ2-1; CDR3: CATRGSSSYNEQFF; DNA: TGTGCCACCAGGGGGTCGAGCTCCTACAATGAGCAGTTCTTC